Following are 9 T cell receptor beta chains from one sample sequenced in a study of shared clonotypes between healthy human individuals. Profiling relied on immunoSEQ multiplex PCR, and the TCRdb table lists in-frame clones only, not all of them. The data contain some 2,400,000 clones, around 95% of them singletons. The sample comprised naive CD4+ T cells sorted from blood. Subset described: CD45RA+ positively selected. The origin of the receptors is a man younger than 35 in good health.

V gene TRBV9 combines with J gene TRBJ2-5; TRBD2 aligns across 9 bases. The germline CDR1 and CDR2 sequences are SGDLS and YYNGEE. The V gene end was trimmed by 4 bases and the J gene end by 5 bases; junction bases not matched to a gene: 3. The CDR3 contains 13 residues. DNA of the CDR3: TGTGCCAGCAGCTCAGGACTAGCGGAGACCCAGTACTTC. Translating gives CASSSGLAETQYF. The variable domain in full, with the rest retrieved from reference TRBV9 and TRBJ2-5, is DSGVTQTPKHLITATGQRVTLRCSPRSGDLSVYWYQQSLDQGLQFLIQYYNGEERAKGNILERFSAQQFPDLHSELNLSSLELGDSALYFCASSSGLAETQYFGPGTRLLVL.

The J gene is TRBJ2-3, the V gene TRBV14; either TRBD1 or TRBD2 may supply D (5 bases each). There are 16 residues in the CDR3. In germline, CDR1 is SGHDN, CDR2 FVKESK. The V and J ends lost 3 bases and 1 base respectively, with 14 bases between them. The CDR3 region is CASSQNIRGGTDTQYF. For the CDR3, the DNA is TGTGCCAGCAGCCAGAATATAAGGGGAGGCACAGATACGCAGTATTTT.

The J gene is TRBJ2-2, the V gene TRBV4-1; perhaps TRBD2 as D (6 bases). Germline CDR1 MGHRA, CDR2 YSYEKL. V lost 1 base and J 4 bases, leaving 10 bases between the germline ends. The CDR3 has 15 residues. CDR3 amino acids: CASSQGGLSTGELFF. The CDR3 nucleotides are TGCGCCAGCAGCCAAGGGGGACTCTCCACCGGGGAGCTGTTTTTT.

This chain connects TRBV18 to TRBJ2-4; 7 bases fit TRBD1. Unmatched junction bases numbered 6, after V lost 2 bases and J lost 8 bases. CDR3 length: 14 residues. Germline V gene lookup returns CDR1 KGHSH and CDR2 LQKENI. The CDR3, as DNA: TGTGCCAGCTCACCATACGACAGGGTTGACATTCAGTACTTC. Translating gives CASSPYDRVDIQYF.

CDR3 coding DNA: TGTGCCAGCAGTTTAAATGCGGGAGATTTGAATGAGCAGTTCTTC. Translating it yields CASSLNAGDLNEQFF. The V and J genes are TRBV27 and TRBJ2-1; 7 nucleotides align to TRBD2. This CDR3 region has 15 residues. Per germline, CDR1 MNHEY and CDR2 SMNVEV (reference sequence). Germline trimming cut 2 bases from V and 7 bases from J; bases unmatched to any gene: 8.

The chain carries TRBV5-1 and TRBJ2-7, with 8 bases fitting TRBD2. The J segment lost 5 bases and the V segment lost 1 base, leaving 8 bases of the junction unmatched. The germline V gene encodes CDR1 SGHRS and CDR2 YFSETQ. This CDR3 is 15 amino acids long. CDR3 in amino acids: CASSLPSGGRNEQYF. CDR3 in DNA: TGCGCCAGCAGCTTGCCGAGCGGGGGCCGGAACGAGCAGTACTTC.

This clone occurred once. The genes are TRBV9 and TRBJ2-7, with 8 bases matching TRBD2. Germline V gene data show CDR1 as SGDLS and CDR2 as YYNGEE. Trimming removed 2 bases from V and 6 bases from J; junction bases left unmatched: 7. This CDR3 contains 14 residues. CDR3 in DNA: TGTGCCAGCAGCGTTAGCGGGGTATCTGTCGAGCAGTACTTC. Translation gives CASSVSGVSVEQYF. The full variable domain, completed using reference TRBV9 and TRBJ2-7, is DSGVTQTPKHLITATGQRVTLRCSPRSGDLSVYWYQQSLDQGLQFLIQYYNGEERAKGNILERFSAQQFPDLHSELNLSSLELGDSALYFCASSVSGVSVEQYFGPGTRLTVT.

Here the CDR3 reads CASSFDRETQYF. The CDR3 DNA reads TGTGCCAGCAGCTTCGACAGAGAGACCCAGTACTTC. The chain links TRBV7-2 to TRBJ2-5, with D possibly matching TRBD1 (5 bases). Germline CDR1 is SGHTA and CDR2 is FQGNSA. The V end lost 3 bases, the J end lost 4 bases, and 6 bases lay between the germline ends. This CDR3 contains 12 residues.

This rearrangement joins TRBV5-1 to TRBJ1-1; D call uncertain. Germline V gene lookup returns CDR1 SGHRS and CDR2 YFSETQ. There are 15 residues in the CDR3. V lost 4 bases, J lost 3 bases, and 16 bases lay in between. The CDR3 loop is CASSREDNMDTEAFF. The CDR3 coding sequence is TGCGCCAGCAGCCGAGAAGACAACATGGACACTGAAGCTTTCTTT.